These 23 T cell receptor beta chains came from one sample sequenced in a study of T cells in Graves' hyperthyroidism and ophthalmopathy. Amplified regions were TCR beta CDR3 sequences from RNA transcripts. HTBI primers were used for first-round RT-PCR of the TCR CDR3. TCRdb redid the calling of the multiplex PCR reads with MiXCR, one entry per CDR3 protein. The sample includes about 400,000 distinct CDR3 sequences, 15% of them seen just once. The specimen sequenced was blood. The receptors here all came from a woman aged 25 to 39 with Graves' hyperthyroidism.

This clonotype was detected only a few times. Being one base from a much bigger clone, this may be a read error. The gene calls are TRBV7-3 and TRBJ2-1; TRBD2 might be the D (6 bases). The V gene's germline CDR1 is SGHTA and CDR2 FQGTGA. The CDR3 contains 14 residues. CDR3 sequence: CASSLAGIFNKQFF. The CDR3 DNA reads TGTGCCAGCAGCTTAGCGGGAATTTTCAATAAGCAGTTCTTC.

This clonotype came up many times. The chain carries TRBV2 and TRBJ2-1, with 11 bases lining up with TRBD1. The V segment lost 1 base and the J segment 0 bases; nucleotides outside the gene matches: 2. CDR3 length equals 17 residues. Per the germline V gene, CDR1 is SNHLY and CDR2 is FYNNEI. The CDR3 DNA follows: TGTGCCAGCAGTGAAGTTGGGACAGGGGGCTCCTACAATGAGCAGTTCTTC. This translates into CASSEVGTGGSYNEQFF.

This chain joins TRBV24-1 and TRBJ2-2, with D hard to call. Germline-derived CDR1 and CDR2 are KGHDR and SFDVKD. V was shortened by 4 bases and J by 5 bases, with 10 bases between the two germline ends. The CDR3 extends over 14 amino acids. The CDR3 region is CATSDQFPTGELFF. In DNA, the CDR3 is TGTGCCACCAGTGACCAATTTCCAACCGGGGAGCTGTTTTTT.

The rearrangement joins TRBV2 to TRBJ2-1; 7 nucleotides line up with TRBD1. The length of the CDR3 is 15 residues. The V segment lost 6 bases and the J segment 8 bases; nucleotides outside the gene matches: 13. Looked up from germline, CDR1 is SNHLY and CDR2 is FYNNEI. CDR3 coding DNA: TGTGCCAGCAGGCCACCGGGACAGCCATGGGATGAGCAGTTCTTC. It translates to CASRPPGQPWDEQFF.

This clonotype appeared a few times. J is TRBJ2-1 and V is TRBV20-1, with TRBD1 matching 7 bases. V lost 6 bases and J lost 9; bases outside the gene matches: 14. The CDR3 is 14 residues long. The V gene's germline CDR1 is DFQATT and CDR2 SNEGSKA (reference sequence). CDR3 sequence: CSARLGQTGSEQFF. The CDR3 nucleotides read TGCAGTGCCCGATTGGGACAGACGGGAAGTGAGCAGTTCTTC.

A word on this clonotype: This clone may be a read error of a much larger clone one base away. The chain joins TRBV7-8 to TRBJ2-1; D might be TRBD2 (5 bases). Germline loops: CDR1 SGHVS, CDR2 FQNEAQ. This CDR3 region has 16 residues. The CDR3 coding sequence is TGTGCCAGCAGCTTTCAGCGGTCGGGCTCCTACAATGGGCAGTTCTTC. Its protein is CASSFQRSGSYNGQFF.

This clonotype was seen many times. The CDR3 bases are TGTGCCTGGAGTGTATATAGCGAGGGGGGCTACACCTTC. Translated: CAWSVYSEGGYTF. The chain has TRBV30 and TRBJ1-2, with a possible D match to TRBD1 (5 bases). Germline V gene lookup returns CDR1 GTSNPN and CDR2 SVGIG (reference sequence). With 0 bases removed from V and 8 bases from J, the gap between germline ends came to 13 bases. The CDR3 covers 13 residues.

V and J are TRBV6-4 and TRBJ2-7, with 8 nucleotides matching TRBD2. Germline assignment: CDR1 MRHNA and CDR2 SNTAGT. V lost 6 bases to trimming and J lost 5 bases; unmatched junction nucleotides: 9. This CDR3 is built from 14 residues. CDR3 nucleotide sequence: TGTGCCAGCAGCCGATCGGGACTAGACGACGAGCAGTACTTC. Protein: CASSRSGLDDEQYF.

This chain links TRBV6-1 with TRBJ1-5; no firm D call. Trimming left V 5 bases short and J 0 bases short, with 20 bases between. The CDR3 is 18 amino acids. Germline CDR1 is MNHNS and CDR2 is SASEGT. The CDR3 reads CASSRSSRRGFSNQPQHF. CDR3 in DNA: TGTGCCAGCAGTCGGTCCTCCCGGAGAGGGTTTAGCAATCAGCCCCAGCATTTT.

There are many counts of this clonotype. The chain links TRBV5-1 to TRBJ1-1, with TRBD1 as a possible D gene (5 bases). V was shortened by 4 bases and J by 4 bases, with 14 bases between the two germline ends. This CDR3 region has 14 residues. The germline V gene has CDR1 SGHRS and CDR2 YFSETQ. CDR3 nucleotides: TGCGCCAGCAGCGCGGAGCAGGGACGCACTGAAGCTTTCTTT. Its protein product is CASSAEQGRTEAFF.

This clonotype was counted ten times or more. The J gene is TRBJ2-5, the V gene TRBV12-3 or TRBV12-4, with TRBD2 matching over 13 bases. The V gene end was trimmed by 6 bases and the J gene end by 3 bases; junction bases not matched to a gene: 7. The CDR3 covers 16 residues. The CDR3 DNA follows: TGTGCCAGCAGCAAGCTTGGACTAGCGGGAGAAGAGACCCAGTACTTC. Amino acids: CASSKLGLAGEETQYF.

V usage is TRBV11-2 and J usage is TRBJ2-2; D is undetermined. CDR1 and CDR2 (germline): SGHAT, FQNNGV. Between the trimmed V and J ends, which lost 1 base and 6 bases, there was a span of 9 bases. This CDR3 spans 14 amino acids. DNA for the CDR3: TGTGCCAGCAGCTTAGGTTTGCTAGCCGGGGAGCTGTTTTTT. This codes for CASSLGLLAGELFF.

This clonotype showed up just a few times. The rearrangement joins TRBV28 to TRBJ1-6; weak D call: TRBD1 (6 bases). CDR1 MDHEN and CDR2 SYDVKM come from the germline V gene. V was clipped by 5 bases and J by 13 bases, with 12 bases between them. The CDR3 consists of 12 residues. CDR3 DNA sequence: TGTGCCAGCAGTGACAGGCCCTCGCCCCTCCACTTT. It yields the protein CASSDRPSPLHF.

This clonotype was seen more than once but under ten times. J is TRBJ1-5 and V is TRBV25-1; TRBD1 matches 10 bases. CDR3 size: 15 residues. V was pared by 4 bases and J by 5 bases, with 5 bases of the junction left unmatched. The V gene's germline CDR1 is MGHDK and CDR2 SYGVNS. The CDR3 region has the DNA TGTGCCAGCAGTGCCTTGACAGGGGGCGATCAGCCCCAGCATTTT. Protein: CASSALTGGDQPQHF.

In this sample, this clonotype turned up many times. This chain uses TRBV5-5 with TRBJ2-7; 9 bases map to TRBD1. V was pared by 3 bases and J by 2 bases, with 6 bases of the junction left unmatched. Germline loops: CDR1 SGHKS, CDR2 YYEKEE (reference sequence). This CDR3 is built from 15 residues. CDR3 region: CASSWGDRVTYEQYF. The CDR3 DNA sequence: TGTGCCAGCAGCTGGGGGGACAGGGTTACCTACGAGCAGTACTTC.

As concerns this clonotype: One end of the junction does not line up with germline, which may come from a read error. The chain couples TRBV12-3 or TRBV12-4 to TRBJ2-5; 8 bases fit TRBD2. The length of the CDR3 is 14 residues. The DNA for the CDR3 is TGTGCCAGCAGACCACCGGGGGCCGCGGGGGGTATGCACTTC. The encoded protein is CASRPPGAAGGMHF.

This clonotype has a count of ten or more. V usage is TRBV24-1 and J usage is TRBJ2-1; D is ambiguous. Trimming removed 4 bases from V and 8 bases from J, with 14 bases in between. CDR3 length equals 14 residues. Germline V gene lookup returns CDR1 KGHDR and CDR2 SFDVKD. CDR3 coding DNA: TGTGCCACCAGTGACTCCAATACCGTCGATGAGCAGTTCTTC. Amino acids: CATSDSNTVDEQFF.

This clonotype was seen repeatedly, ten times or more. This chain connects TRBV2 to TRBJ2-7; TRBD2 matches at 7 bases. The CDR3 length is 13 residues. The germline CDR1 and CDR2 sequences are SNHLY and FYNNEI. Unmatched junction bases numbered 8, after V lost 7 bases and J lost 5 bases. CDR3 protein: CASKGREWHEQYF. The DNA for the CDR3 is TGTGCCAGCAAGGGGCGGGAGTGGCACGAGCAGTACTTC.

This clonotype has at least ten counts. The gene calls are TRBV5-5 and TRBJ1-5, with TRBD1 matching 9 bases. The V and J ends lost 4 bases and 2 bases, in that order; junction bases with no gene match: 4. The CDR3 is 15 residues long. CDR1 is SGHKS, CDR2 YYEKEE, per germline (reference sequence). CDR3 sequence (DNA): TGTGCCAGCAGCCTCAGGACAGGGGGCAATCAGCCCCAGCATTTT. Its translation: CASSLRTGGNQPQHF.

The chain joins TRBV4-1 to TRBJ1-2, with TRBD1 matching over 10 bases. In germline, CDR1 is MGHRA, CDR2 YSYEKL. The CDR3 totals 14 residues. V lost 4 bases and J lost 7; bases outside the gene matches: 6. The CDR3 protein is CASSLGTGEAGYTF. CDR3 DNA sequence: TGCGCCAGCAGCCTCGGGACAGGGGAGGCTGGCTACACCTTC.

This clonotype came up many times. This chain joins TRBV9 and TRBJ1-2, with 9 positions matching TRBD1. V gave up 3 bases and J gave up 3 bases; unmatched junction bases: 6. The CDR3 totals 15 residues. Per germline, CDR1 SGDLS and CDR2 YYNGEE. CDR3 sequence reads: CASSAGTGSDYGYTF. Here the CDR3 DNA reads TGTGCCAGCAGCGCCGGGACAGGGAGCGACTATGGCTACACCTTC.

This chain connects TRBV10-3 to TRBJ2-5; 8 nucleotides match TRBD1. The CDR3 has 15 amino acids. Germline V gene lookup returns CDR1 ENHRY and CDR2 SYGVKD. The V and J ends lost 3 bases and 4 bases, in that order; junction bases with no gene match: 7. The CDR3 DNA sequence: TGTGCCATCAGTGAACCAGGGGGCGAAGGAGAGACCCAGTACTTC. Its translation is CAISEPGGEGETQYF.

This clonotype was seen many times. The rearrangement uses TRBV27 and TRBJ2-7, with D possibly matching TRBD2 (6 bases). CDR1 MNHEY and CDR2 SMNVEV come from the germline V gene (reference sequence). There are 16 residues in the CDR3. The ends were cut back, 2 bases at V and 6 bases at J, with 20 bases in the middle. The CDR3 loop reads CASSLNGPGVGLEQYF. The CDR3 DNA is TGTGCCAGCAGTTTAAATGGACCGGGAGTGGGTCTCGAGCAGTACTTC.